This TCR beta chain was profiled in a study of blood T cells in healthy people across ages. Turning to the study itself: About one barcoded beta molecule per two T cells came from capture by template switching.

On this clonotype: Its antigen is still unknown.

V lost 0 bases to trimming and J lost 1 base, with 9 bases between them. Germline CDR1 reads DFQATT; CDR2 reads SNEGSKA (reference sequence). This CDR3 region has 14 residues. For the second PCR, which ran for about 6 to 11 cycles, a sample-barcoded 5' primer and a J-beta primer mix were used. TCRdb reprocessed the 5' RACE reads via MiXCR and lists one record per CDR3 protein. This table has some 900,000 distinct CDR3 sequences, approximately 49% appearing once. Study findings and constraints: Percentage of naive T cells showed a strong correlation with TCR beta diversity.

The genes are TRBV20-1 and TRBJ1-2; no definite D call. This receptor was taken from a young man in good health. The sample consisted of blood. CDR3 nucleotides: TGCAGTGCTAGAGAGGTGACACTTAACTATGGCTACACCTTC. It encodes CSAREVTLNYGYTF.